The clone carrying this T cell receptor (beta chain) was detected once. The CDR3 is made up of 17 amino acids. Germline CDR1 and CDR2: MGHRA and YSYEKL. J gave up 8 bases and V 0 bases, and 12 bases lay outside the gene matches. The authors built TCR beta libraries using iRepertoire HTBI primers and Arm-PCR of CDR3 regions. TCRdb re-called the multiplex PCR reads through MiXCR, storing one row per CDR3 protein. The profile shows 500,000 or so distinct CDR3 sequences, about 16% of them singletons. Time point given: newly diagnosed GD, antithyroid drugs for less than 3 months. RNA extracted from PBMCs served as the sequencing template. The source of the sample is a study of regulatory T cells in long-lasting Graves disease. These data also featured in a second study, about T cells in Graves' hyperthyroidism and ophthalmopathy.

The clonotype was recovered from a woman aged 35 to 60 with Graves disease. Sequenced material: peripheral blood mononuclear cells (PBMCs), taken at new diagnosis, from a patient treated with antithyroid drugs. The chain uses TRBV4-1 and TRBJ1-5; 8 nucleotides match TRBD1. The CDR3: CASSQDGVDRAGKPQHF. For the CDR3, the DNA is TGCGCCAGCAGCCAAGATGGGGTGGACAGGGCCGGGAAGCCCCAGCATTTT.